Following are 31 T cell receptor beta chains from one sample sequenced in a study of T cell clonality in common variable immunodeficiency (dated by TCRdb to the mid-2010s). Library preparation was by the immunoSEQ multiplex PCR assay. TCRdb holds this immuneACCESS table with in-frame rearrangements only. Some clones are missing; in checked studies, unresolved V genes explain under half, and the rest has no known cause. The data for this sample show approximately 42,000 clones, each detected more than once. Over 1.2% of the sample goes to the ten largest clones. The sequenced material came from peripheral blood mononuclear cells. The receptors stem from a person aged 18-70 years in good health.

This clone was counted many times. The CDR3 sequence: CASPLRAGGSYNEQFF. The DNA read from the CDR3 is TGTGCCAGCCCACTGCGAGCGGGAGGGTCCTACAATGAG. The V gene is TRBV18, the J gene TRBJ2-1; 10 bases fit TRBD2. The read halts 3 residues ahead of the CDR3 end, with the missing end drawn from the germline J gene. Germline values: CDR1 KGHSH, CDR2 LQKENI. The CDR3 has 16 amino acids. V was clipped by 8 bases and J by 1 base; unmatched bases: 8. Drawing the rest from reference TRBV18 and TRBJ2-1, the complete variable domain is NAGVMQNPRHLVRRRGQEARLRCSPMKGHSHVYWYRQLPEEGLKFMVYLQKENIIDESGMPKERFSAEFPKEGPSILRIQQVVRGDSAAYFCASPLRAGGSYNEQFFGPGTRLTVL.

This clone was counted at least ten times. The CDR3 end falls 3 residues outside the read, so it is completed with the germline J gene. The rearrangement uses TRBV19 and TRBJ2-5, with 9 bases matching TRBD1. Germline loops: CDR1 LNHDA, CDR2 SQIVND (reference sequence). There are 19 residues in the CDR3. The V segment lost 3 bases and the J segment 2 bases; nucleotides outside the gene matches: 16. The CDR3 protein is CASSMWGLRDRVGQETQYF. The part of the CDR3 DNA that was read is TGTGCCAGTAGTATGTGGGGACTCCGGGACAGGGTTGGACAAGAGACC.

A word on this clone: One end of the junction varies from germline; a read error may be responsible. With the read ending 3 residues before the CDR3 end, the germline J gene is used to fill in that end. V is TRBV18 and J is TRBJ1-4; a possible D gene is TRBD1 (5 bases). Germline V gene lookup returns CDR1 KGHSH and CDR2 LQKENI. This CDR3 has 15 amino acids. The part of the CDR3 DNA that was read is TGCGCCAGCTCACCCAAAGACTCTGGGGCCAACGTA. Translation gives CASSPKDSGANV. The CDR3, in full, reads CASSPKDSGANVLFF. Based on the CDR3 plus reference TRBV18 and TRBJ1-4, the full variable domain is NAGVMQNPRHLVRRRGQEARLRCSPMKGHSHVYWYRQLPEEGLKFMVYLQKENIIDESGMPKERFSAEFPKEGPSILRIQQVVRGDSAAYFCASSPKDSGANVLFFGSGTQLSVL.

This clone was observed at least ten times. The CDR3 goes on 3 residues after the read ends, and that part is filled in from the germline J gene. The chain carries TRBV7-2 and TRBJ1-5; tentatively, D is TRBD1 (5 bases). The germline V and J ends were trimmed by 4 bases and 0 bases, with 10 bases remaining between them. The CDR3 is 15 amino acids. Germline CDR1 and CDR2: SGHTA and FQGNSA. The CDR3 DNA, read in part, is TGTGCCAGCAGCTCCGACAGTTATAGCAATCAGCCC. Translated: CASSSDSYSNQP. The whole CDR3 sequence is CASSSDSYSNQPQHF.

This clone was recorded at least ten times. The sequence runs out 3 residues before the end of the CDR3; the remainder is reconstructed from the germline J gene. The chain has TRBV18 and TRBJ1-1, with D unresolved. The germline gives CDR1 KGHSH, CDR2 LQKENI. The CDR3 has 14 amino acids. The CDR3 region is CASSPPRAGSEAFF. The sequenced part of the CDR3 DNA is TGTGCCAGCTCACCACCTAGGGCTGGGTCAGAA.

This clone has at least ten counts. The read falls 3 residues short of the CDR3 end, and the missing part is taken from the germline J gene. V is TRBV7-6 and J is TRBJ1-5; tentative D call: TRBD1 (6 bases). V lost 1 base, J lost 3 bases, and 10 bases lay in between. Germline V CDR1 and CDR2: SGHVS, FNYEAQ. The CDR3 has 15 residues. The CDR3 spells CASSLGTDLNQPQHF. The CDR3 bases that were read are TGTGCCAGCAGCTTAGGGACAGATCTCAATCAGCCC. The variable domain in full, with the rest retrieved from reference TRBV7-6 and TRBJ1-5, is GAGVSQSPRYKVTKRGQDVALRCDPISGHVSLYWYRQALGQGPEFLTYFNYEAQQDKSGLPNDRFSAERPEGSISTLTIQRTEQRDSAMYRCASSLGTDLNQPQHFGDGTRLSIL.

In this sample, this clone turned up many times. The read stops 3 residues short of the end of the CDR3; the missing end is completed from the germline J gene. The chain carries TRBV20-1 and TRBJ2-4, with D possibly being TRBD2 (6 bases). The V end lost 6 bases, the J end lost 8 bases, and 17 bases lay between the germline ends. CDR1 DFQATT and CDR2 SNEGSKA come from the germline V gene (reference sequence). The CDR3 loop spans 13 amino acids. The CDR3 loop is CSAAASWGDIQYF. The covered CDR3 bases are TGCAGTGCCGCCGCTAGCTGGGGGGACATT.

This clone has at least ten counts. The read ends 3 residues early relative to the CDR3; the germline J gene fills the gap. The rearrangement uses TRBV10-3 and TRBJ2-7; TRBD1 matches at 10 bases. This CDR3 region has 16 residues. Germline assignment: CDR1 ENHRY and CDR2 SYGVKD. V gave up 0 bases and J gave up 2 bases; unmatched junction bases: 4. The covered CDR3 bases are TGTGCCATCAGTGAGTCAGGACAGGGGGGAACCTACGAG. It is translated as CAISESGQGGTYE. The entire CDR3 is CAISESGQGGTYEQYF.

This clone was seen ten or more times. With the read ending 3 residues before the CDR3 end, the germline J gene is used to fill in that end. The V and J genes are TRBV7-3 and TRBJ1-1; TRBD1 is a possible D gene (5 bases). The ends were cut back, 2 bases at V and 4 bases at J, with 11 bases in the middle. The length of the CDR3 is 14 residues. Germline V lookup: CDR1 SGHTA, CDR2 FQGTGA. CDR3 amino acids: CASSLESQGTEAFF. The sequenced part of the CDR3 DNA is TGTGCCAGCAGCTTAGAATCCCAGGGCACTGAA. Full variable domain (rest looked up from reference TRBV7-3 and TRBJ1-1): GAGVSQTPSNKVTEKGKYVELRCDPISGHTALYWYRQSLGQGPEFLIYFQGTGAADDSGLPNDRFFAVRPEGSVSTLKIQRTERGDSAVYLCASSLESQGTEAFFGQGTRLTVV.

The table lists this clone with many counts. The read comes to an end 3 residues before the CDR3 does, leaving the germline J gene to fill in the end. This chain links TRBV2 with TRBJ2-1; D remains unclear. V shed 9 bases and J shed 6 bases, with 9 bases lying between them. The CDR3 is made up of 11 amino acids. CDR1 and CDR2 from the germline V gene are SNHLY and FYNNEI. CDR3 DNA (partial): TGTGCCAGTAGAGCTAGCAATGAG. Its protein product is CASRASNE. The full-length CDR3 reads as CASRASNEQFF.

This clone came up many times. The CDR3 goes on 3 residues after the read ends, and that part is filled in from the germline J gene. V gene TRBV29-1 combines with J gene TRBJ2-7; weak D call: TRBD1 (5 bases). The CDR3 runs to 12 residues. The germline V gene has CDR1 SQVTM and CDR2 ANQGSEA. With 7 bases removed from V and 4 bases from J, the gap between germline ends came to 14 bases. The CDR3 protein is CSGGNAGYEQYF. The CDR3 DNA, read in part, is TGCAGCGGTGGAAATGCAGGGTACGAG.

This clone was seen many times. The CDR3 end lies 3 residues beyond the end of the read and is filled in from the germline J gene. The chain couples TRBV13 to TRBJ1-1, with TRBD1 matching 8 bases. Germline CDR1 reads PRHDT; CDR2 reads FYEKMQ (reference sequence). V was clipped by 7 bases and J by 5 bases; unmatched bases: 6. The CDR3 is 13 amino acids. The CDR3: CASNRGAGTEAFF. The CDR3 DNA, read in part, is TGTGCCAGCAACAGGGGGGCCGGGACTGAA. The whole variable domain, remainder taken from reference TRBV13 and TRBJ1-1, is AAGVIQSPRHLIKEKRETATLKCYPIPRHDTVYWYQQGPGQDPQFLISFYEKMQSDKGSIPDRFSAQQFSDYHSELNMSSLELGDSALYFCASNRGAGTEAFFGQGTRLTVV.

This clone was counted at least ten times. The read stops 3 residues short of the end of the CDR3; the missing end is completed from the germline J gene. The J gene is TRBJ2-5, the V gene TRBV5-6, with 8 bases fitting TRBD1. With 2 bases clipped from V and 4 bases from J, the junction kept 7 bases outside the gene matches. The CDR3 spans 15 residues. CDR1 is SGHDT, CDR2 YYEEEE, per germline. The covered CDR3 bases are TGTGCCAGCAGCTTTAGACAGGGGCGCGGAGAGACC. This translates into CASSFRQGRGET. The entire CDR3 is CASSFRQGRGETQYF.

Ten or more counts support this clone. The read ends 3 residues early relative to the CDR3; the germline J gene fills the gap. The rearrangement links TRBV29-1 to TRBJ2-2, with a possible D match to TRBD1 (5 bases). V lost 4 bases and J lost 0, with 9 bases in between. The CDR3 has 14 residues. CDR1 and CDR2 (germline): SQVTM, ANQGSEA. The CDR3 is CSVAHRPNTGELFF. The CDR3 bases that were read are TGCAGCGTTGCTCACAGGCCGAACACCGGGGAG.

This clone was counted at least ten times. The CDR3 end is not reached by the read, which stops 3 residues before it; the germline J gene fills it in. The gene calls are TRBV2 and TRBJ2-7; D not certain. CDR3 length equals 13 residues. V was trimmed by 8 bases and J by 0 bases, leaving 11 bases between them. Per the germline V gene, CDR1 is SNHLY and CDR2 is FYNNEI. CDR3 DNA, as far as it was read: TGTGCCAGCGCACCCAGGAGCTCCTACGAG. Residues: CASAPRSSYE. The entire CDR3 protein reads CASAPRSSYEQYF.

This clone has ten or more counts. The read is 3 residues too short to cover the CDR3 end, so that end is filled in from the germline J gene. V usage is TRBV9 and J usage is TRBJ2-5; TRBD2 aligns across 8 bases. CDR1 SGDLS and CDR2 YYNGEE come from the germline V gene. Trimming cost V 3 bases and J 5 bases; bases outside gene matches: 12. This CDR3 comprises 16 residues. The sequenced part of the CDR3 DNA is TGTGCCAGCAGCGGGGGAGCGGGAGAGGGGCGGGAGACC. Its protein is CASSGGAGEGRET. The whole CDR3 protein is CASSGGAGEGRETQYF.

This clone was picked up many times. The CDR3 end lies 3 residues beyond the end of the read and is filled in from the germline J gene. This chain uses TRBV5-1 with TRBJ2-5, with 7 bases that match TRBD2. Trimming removed 0 bases from V and 1 base from J; junction bases left unmatched: 3. This CDR3 has 15 amino acids. Germline V gene sequence: CDR1 SGHRS, CDR2 YFSETQ. The CDR3 loop is CASSLGSGTQETQYF. The sequenced part of the CDR3 DNA is TGCGCCAGCAGCTTGGGAAGCGGGACCCAAGAGACC.

This clone was recorded many times. The CDR3 end lies 3 residues beyond the end of the read and is filled in from the germline J gene. This rearrangement joins TRBV5-6 to TRBJ2-7; 9 bases map to TRBD2. J was trimmed by 1 base and V by 4 bases; bases with no gene match: 3. The CDR3 extends over 14 amino acids. The V gene's germline CDR1 is SGHDT and CDR2 YYEEEE. The DNA read from the CDR3 is TGTGCCAGCAGCCCAACTAGCGGGTCCTACGAG. Its protein product is CASSPTSGSYE. The complete CDR3 sequence is CASSPTSGSYEQYF.

This clone was found a few times. The sequence runs out 3 residues before the end of the CDR3; the remainder is reconstructed from the germline J gene. V is TRBV2 and J is TRBJ2-7, with a possible D match to TRBD2 (6 bases). This CDR3 has 14 residues. V lost 8 bases and J lost 1, with 15 bases in between. From germline, CDR1 is SNHLY and CDR2 FYNNEI. The CDR3 protein is CASSGGPWSYEQYF. The sequenced CDR3 bases are TGTGCCAGCTCCGGGGGACCCTGGTCCTACGAG.

This clone occurred many times. Coverage ceases 3 residues before the CDR3 finishes, and the germline J gene fills in the end. V and J are TRBV6-1 and TRBJ2-5, with a possible D match to TRBD2 (6 bases). The V end was cut by 2 bases, the J end by 4 bases, with 20 bases between. CDR1 MNHNS and CDR2 SASEGT come from the germline V gene. There are 17 residues in the CDR3. The sequenced part of the CDR3 DNA is TGTGCCAGCAGTGAAATCAAACGGCTAGCGTGGGGAGAGACC. The encoded protein is CASSEIKRLAWGET. The entire CDR3 is CASSEIKRLAWGETQYF.

This clone was detected many times. Read data end 3 residues before the CDR3 end; the end is taken from the germline J gene. The chain couples TRBV29-1 to TRBJ2-2, with 7 bases identical to TRBD1. Germline-derived CDR1 and CDR2 are SQVTM and ANQGSEA. The CDR3 spans 13 residues. The DNA read from the CDR3 is TGCAGCGTTGACGGGACAGAAGATGAAAAG. Its translation is CSVDGTEDEK. The whole CDR3 protein is CSVDGTEDEKLFF.

In its sample, this clone was seen many times. The read gets to within 3 residues of the CDR3 end, and the germline J gene fills in the rest. The chain combines TRBV20-1 with TRBJ2-1; 10 bases match TRBD2. CDR1 and CDR2 from the germline V gene are DFQATT and SNEGSKA (reference sequence). The CDR3 is made up of 15 amino acids. J lost 9 bases, V lost 4 bases, and 12 bases had no gene match. The sequenced part of the CDR3 DNA is TGCAGTGCTACAATGGCTAGCGGGAGTTTTAGTGAG. This gives the protein CSATMASGSFSE. The full CDR3 is CSATMASGSFSEQFF.

Comments on this clone: The read ends 3 residues before the CDR3 terminus; that terminus is restored from the germline J gene. The chain has TRBV19 and TRBJ2-5; D gene uncertain. CDR3 size: 14 residues. CDR1 LNHDA and CDR2 SQIVND come from the germline V gene (reference sequence). Trimming stripped 2 bases from V and 5 bases from J, with 12 bases between. CDR3 bases read: TGTGCCAGTAGTATATATAGCCACCGGGAGACC. Its protein product is CASSIYSHRET. The full CDR3 is CASSIYSHRETQYF.

By share, this clone ranks as medium-sized. Other DNA sequences in the same sample also yield this CDR3. The CDR3 bases that were read are TGTGCCACTGTGGACTACTCCACGAATACG. The encoded protein is CATVDYSTNT. The full CDR3 reads CATVDYSTNTQYF. The chain links TRBV19 to TRBJ2-3; weak D call: TRBD2 (6 bases). The read halts 3 residues ahead of the CDR3 end, with the missing end drawn from the germline J gene. Per germline, CDR1 LNHDA and CDR2 SQIVND (reference sequence). Trimming pared 10 bases from V and 7 bases from J, leaving 18 bases between. The CDR3 totals 13 residues.

Only a few counts were recorded for this clone. The read gets to within 3 residues of the CDR3 end, and the germline J gene fills in the rest. The chain couples TRBV19 to TRBJ1-1, with TRBD1 as a possible D gene (5 bases). V was pared by 2 bases and J by 5 bases, with 18 bases between. CDR3 length equals 16 residues. Germline V gene data show CDR1 as LNHDA and CDR2 as SQIVND (reference sequence). The DNA read from the CDR3 is TGTGCCAGTAGTATATTGGAGGGGCAATCTAGAACTGAA. Translating it yields CASSILEGQSRTE. The whole CDR3 protein is CASSILEGQSRTEAFF.

At least ten counts were recorded for this clone. The read ends 3 residues shy of where the CDR3 ends; the end is completed using the germline J gene. The chain recombines TRBV5-6 with TRBJ2-7; TRBD1 might be the D (6 bases). CDR3 length equals 15 residues. The V and J ends lost 3 bases and 2 bases respectively, with 15 bases between them. CDR1 and CDR2 from the germline V gene are SGHDT and YYEEEE. CDR3 DNA (partial): TGTGCCAGCAGCTCCCCAAAGGGGGAAACCTACGAG. It specifies CASSSPKGETYE. The whole CDR3 protein is CASSSPKGETYEQYF.

Details on this clone: The CDR3 end falls 3 residues outside the read, so it is completed with the germline J gene. V usage is TRBV6-2 or TRBV6-3 and J usage is TRBJ2-7; 9 bases align to TRBD1. This CDR3 is 15 amino acids long. V was clipped by 5 bases and J by 4 bases; unmatched bases: 9. Germline CDR1 is MNHEY and CDR2 is SVGEGT. CDR3 DNA (partial): TGTGCCAGCAGTCCCTTGGGACAGGGAAGTTACGAG. It codes for CASSPLGQGSYE. The whole CDR3 is CASSPLGQGSYEQYF.

Many counts were recorded for this clone. The DNA ends 3 residues before the CDR3 does, and the rest of the CDR3 is filled in from the germline J gene. J is TRBJ2-3 and V is TRBV10-3; 10 bases align to TRBD1. Looked up from germline, CDR1 is ENHRY and CDR2 is SYGVKD. After removal of 10 bases from V and 3 bases from J, the junction contained 13 bases not matched to a gene. The CDR3 totals 16 residues. CDR3 DNA, as far as it was read: TGTGCCACCACTGAGATACGGGACAGGGGTACAGATACG. It is translated as CATTEIRDRGTDT. The whole CDR3 protein is CATTEIRDRGTDTQYF.

This clone was observed many times. The CDR3 is cut off 3 residues early in the read; its end comes from the germline J gene. V and J are TRBV29-1 and TRBJ2-1; 7 bases align to TRBD2. The J segment lost 7 bases and the V segment lost 6 bases, leaving 3 bases of the junction unmatched. This CDR3 contains 11 residues. Germline-derived CDR1 and CDR2 are SQVTM and ANQGSEA. CDR3 loop: CSVNSGNEQFF. CDR3 bases read: TGCAGCGTAAATAGCGGGAATGAG.

In its sample, this clone was seen many times. The read ends 3 residues before the CDR3 terminus; that terminus is restored from the germline J gene. The chain employs TRBV28 and TRBJ2-2; tentatively, D is TRBD1 (6 bases). This CDR3 spans 15 amino acids. The germline CDR1 and CDR2 sequences are MDHEN and SYDVKM. V lost 6 bases to trimming and J lost 2 bases, with 13 bases between them. The chain's CDR3 is CASRQGMGNTGELFF. CDR3 DNA (partial): TGTGCCAGCAGGCAGGGGATGGGTAACACCGGGGAG.

In its sample, this clone was seen many times. The CDR3 goes on 3 residues after the read ends, and that part is filled in from the germline J gene. This chain joins TRBV5-1 and TRBJ2-2; D may be TRBD1 (5 bases). Germline values: CDR1 SGHRS, CDR2 YFSETQ. The CDR3 sequence is 15 residues long. CDR3 residues: CASSSRTSSNEKLFF. Incomplete CDR3 DNA: TGCGCCAGCAGCTCTCGGACATCGTCTAATGAAAAG.